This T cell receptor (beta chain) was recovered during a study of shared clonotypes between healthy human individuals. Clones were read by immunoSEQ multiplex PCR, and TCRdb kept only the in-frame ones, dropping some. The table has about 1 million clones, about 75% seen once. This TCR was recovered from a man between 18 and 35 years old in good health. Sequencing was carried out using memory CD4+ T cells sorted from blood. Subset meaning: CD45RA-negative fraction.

CDR3 region: CASSRDATRGYTF. CDR3 sequence (DNA): TGTGCCAGCAGTCGGGACGCTACTAGGGGCTACACCTTC. The chain joins TRBV27 to TRBJ1-2, with D possibly being TRBD1 (5 bases). Trimming took off 5 bases at V and 8 bases at J, with 15 bases between the two ends. CDR1 is MNHEY and CDR2 is SMNVEV in the germline V gene (reference sequence). The CDR3 length is 13 residues.